Described below is a single T cell receptor (beta chain) sequence and its context. This specimen comes from a study of glioma-infiltrating T cells after dendritic cell vaccination. Some clones are missing from TCRdb's copy, which holds only in-frame ones; the method was immunoSEQ multiplex PCR. The sample carries about 110,000 clones, 90% recorded once. Documented time point: after dendritic cell vaccination, including at tumor progression/relapse. This CDR3 is 13 amino acids long. V gave up 4 bases and J gave up 3 bases, with 10 bases separating them. CDR1 is SGDLS and CDR2 is YYNGEE in the germline V gene.

This chain joins TRBV9 and TRBJ1-2, with a tentative D call TRBD1 (6 bases). Sequencing used blood, obtained after dendritic cell vaccination. The source is a human donor with glioblastoma. CDR3 sequence: CASSQGTYYGYTF. The DNA for the CDR3 is TGTGCCAGCAGCCAAGGGACATACTATGGCTACACCTTC.